This T cell receptor (beta chain) appears in the sequencing data of a study of follicular helper T cells after annual influenza vaccination. The assay was immunoSEQ multiplex PCR, and TCRdb's table has in-frame clones only and misses some. This repertoire shows 28,000 or so clones, roughly 80% found once; its top ten account for approximately 1.2%. The time point here: 2014-2015 season, pre-vaccination. The CDR3 is 13 residues long. Trimming shortened V by 1 base and J by 4 bases, and 9 bases separated the two germline ends. Germline-derived CDR1 and CDR2 are SGHDT and YYEEEE. This TCR was sampled from an adult who received the influenza vaccine. The genes are TRBV5-6 and TRBJ2-7, with a weak D call TRBD1 (6 bases). Material: CXCR5+ CD38- circulating T follicular helper cells from blood, obtained on the day of influenza vaccination. Subset denoted: circulating Tfh, non-naive CD4+CXCR5+PD-1+ (ICOS+CD38+ or ICOS-CD38-). In DNA, the CDR3 is TGTGCCAGCAGCTTGTGGGGACATTACGAGCAGTACTTC. It yields the protein CASSLWGHYEQYF.